The 19 T cell receptor beta chains presented below share a single source sample, sequenced in a study of spatial heterogeneity in lung cancer. Study outcomes and limitations: It was found that expanded intratumoral alpha and beta TCR counts tracked tumor mutation counts.

The antigens of these receptors remain unknown. Time point denoted: sample taken at primary tumor resection. TCRdb used MiXCR to reprocess the 5' RACE reads, holding one entry per CDR3 protein. The table shows 3,000 to 3,500 distinct CDR3 sequences, with 27% occurring only once. This specimen consisted of lung tumor tissue, obtained at surgery. The receptor set was obtained from a male donor with early-stage non-small cell lung cancer.

By share, this clonotype counts as medium-sized (0.01 to 0.1%). This rearrangement joins TRBV7-9 to TRBJ2-3; no clear D gene. The CDR3 has 14 residues. Germline lookup yields CDR1 SEHNR and CDR2 FQNEAQ (reference sequence). Trimming cost V 4 bases and J 2 bases, with 10 bases left between them. The CDR3 region has the DNA TGTGCCAGCAGCTCACCTGACACCACAGATACGCAGTATTTT. It is translated as CASSSPDTTDTQYF.

This clonotype is labeled as medium-sized (0.01 to 0.1%). The chain links TRBV5-1 to TRBJ1-1; the match to TRBD1 covers 8 bases. Germline assignment: CDR1 SGHRS and CDR2 YFSETQ. The CDR3 runs to 15 residues. Germline trimming cut 4 bases from V and 2 bases from J; bases unmatched to any gene: 7. CDR3 nucleotides: TGCGCCAGCAGCCGGACAGGGCTTGTCAACACTGAAGCTTTCTTT. Its translation is CASSRTGLVNTEAFF.

This clonotype was counted between two and nine times. The chain uses TRBV19 and TRBJ2-3; TRBD2 agrees at 14 bases. CDR1 LNHDA and CDR2 SQIVND come from the germline V gene (reference sequence). This CDR3 region has 16 residues. The V segment lost 7 bases and the J segment 7 bases; nucleotides outside the gene matches: 10. CDR3 in amino acids: CASTPRLAGGINTQYF. The DNA of the CDR3 is TGTGCCAGTACCCCTCGACTAGCGGGGGGGATCAATACGCAGTATTTT. Full variable domain (remainder filled in from reference TRBV19 and TRBJ2-3): DGGITQSPKYLFRKEGQNVTLSCEQNLNHDAMYWYRQDPGQGLRLIYYSQIVNDFQKGDIAEGYSVSREKKESFPLTVTSAQKNPTAFYLCASTPRLAGGINTQYFGPGTRLTVL.

In this sample, this clonotype turned up a few times. The V and J genes are TRBV7-9 and TRBJ2-7, with D maybe TRBD1 (5 bases). The length of the CDR3 is 15 residues. V was cut by 3 bases and J by 0 bases, with 12 bases left in between. The germline CDR1 and CDR2 sequences are SEHNR and FQNEAQ (reference sequence). CDR3 DNA: TGTGCCAGCAGCTTGGCACAGGCCGACTCCTACGAGCAGTACTTC. Encoded protein: CASSLAQADSYEQYF.

In this sample, this clonotype turned up a few times. The V gene is TRBV30, the J gene TRBJ2-6; unclear D gene. Germline CDR1 is GTSNPN and CDR2 is SVGIG (reference sequence). There are 16 residues in the CDR3. Trimming cost V 2 bases and J 2 bases, with 13 bases left between them. As DNA, the CDR3 is TGTGCCTGGAGTCCCGTTTGGACCGCTGGGGCCAACGTCCTGACTTTC. This gives the protein CAWSPVWTAGANVLTF.

J is TRBJ2-3 and V is TRBV11-3; D call uncertain. The CDR3 is 14 amino acids. Looked up from germline, CDR1 is SGHNT and CDR2 is YENEEA. V lost 5 bases and J 2 bases, leaving 11 bases between the germline ends. As DNA, the CDR3 is TGTGCCAGCAGCCCTAGGGTTCTCACAGATACGCAGTATTTT. Encoded protein: CASSPRVLTDTQYF.

The rearrangement uses TRBV18 and TRBJ1-4, with D unclear. Germline lookup yields CDR1 KGHSH and CDR2 LQKENI. This CDR3 has 13 amino acids. V was trimmed by 0 bases and J by 8 bases, leaving 7 bases between them. The DNA for the CDR3 is TGTGCCAGCTCACCACCTTACGAGGAAAAACTGTTTTTT. This translates into CASSPPYEEKLFF.

The chain uses TRBV29-1 and TRBJ2-5; D remains ambiguous. Trimming took off 4 bases at V and 2 bases at J, with 8 bases between the two ends. Germline-derived CDR1 and CDR2 are SQVTM and ANQGSEA. The CDR3 consists of 12 residues. The CDR3: CSVGLSQETQYF. In DNA, the CDR3 is TGCAGCGTTGGGCTGTCTCAAGAGACCCAGTACTTC.

This chain joins TRBV5-1 and TRBJ2-3; weak D call: TRBD1 (6 bases). V lost 3 bases and J 0 bases, leaving 14 bases between the germline ends. The V gene's germline CDR1 is SGHRS and CDR2 YFSETQ. This CDR3 has 16 residues. CDR3 residues: CASSSSGELSTDTQYF. Written as DNA, the CDR3 is TGCGCCAGCAGCTCTTCAGGGGAACTAAGCACAGATACGCAGTATTTT. The whole variable domain, remainder taken from reference TRBV5-1 and TRBJ2-3, is KAGVTQTPRYLIKTRGQQVTLSCSPISGHRSVSWYQQTPGQGLQFLFEYFSETQRNKGNFPGRFSGRQFSNSRSEMNVSTLELGDSALYLCASSSSGELSTDTQYFGPGTRLTVL.

This clonotype was observed a handful of times. This chain connects TRBV25-1 to TRBJ2-3, with D perhaps assigned TRBD1 or TRBD2 (5 bases each). CDR3 length: 14 amino acids. Germline CDR1 and CDR2: MGHDK and SYGVNS. V gave up 8 bases and J gave up 2 bases, with 14 bases separating them. The CDR3 sequence is CASRGAGLTDTQYF. The CDR3 DNA sequence: TGTGCCAGCCGTGGGGCAGGACTCACAGATACGCAGTATTTT.

By share, this clonotype ranks as medium-sized (0.01 to 0.1%). The chain couples TRBV3-1 to TRBJ2-2; 7 bases line up with TRBD2. The CDR3 covers 15 residues. Per germline, CDR1 LGHDT and CDR2 YNNKEL (reference sequence). After removal of 6 bases from V and 2 bases from J, the junction contained 6 bases not matched to a gene. For the CDR3, the DNA is TGTGCCAGCAGATCCGGGACTACTAACACCGGGGAGCTGTTTTTT. Translating it yields CASRSGTTNTGELFF.

This clonotype is categorized as medium-sized. V usage is TRBV20-1 and J usage is TRBJ2-1, with D unclear. Deletions cut 5 bases from V and 5 bases from J, with 7 bases between. This CDR3 contains 11 residues. CDR1 is DFQATT, CDR2 SNEGSKA, per germline (reference sequence). CDR3 DNA: TGCAGTGCTGGTGGGAACAATGAGCAGTTCTTC. This sequence encodes CSAGGNNEQFF.

This clonotype came up a few times. In DNA form, the CDR3 reads TGTGCCAGCAGGGTTCGGGGGGAGACCCAGTACTTC. Protein sequence: CASRVRGETQYF. This rearrangement joins TRBV28 to TRBJ2-5; TRBD2 might be the D (6 bases). This CDR3 comprises 12 residues. Trimming took 6 bases from V and 5 from J, leaving 10 bases between them. In germline, CDR1 is MDHEN, CDR2 SYDVKM.

As for this clonotype: One end of the junction does not line up with germline, which may come from a read error. The V gene is TRBV19, the J gene TRBJ2-4, with TRBD2 identical over 8 bases. CDR3 length equals 16 residues. Germline-derived CDR1 and CDR2 are LNHDA and SQIVND (reference sequence). The CDR3 DNA follows: TGTGCCAGTAGTGTCGGACTAGCACTAGCCAAAGACATTCAGTACTTC. Translating it yields CASSVGLALAKDIQYF.

This clonotype has only a few counts. The V gene is TRBV6-6, the J gene TRBJ2-3; maybe TRBD2 (5 bases). The CDR3 is made up of 14 amino acids. CDR1 is MNHNY, CDR2 SVGAGI, per germline (reference sequence). V lost 4 bases and J lost 4, with 12 bases in between. CDR3 in amino acids: CASSFSGKADTQYF. The CDR3 DNA follows: TGTGCCAGCAGTTTTTCCGGGAAGGCAGATACGCAGTATTTT.

This clonotype qualifies as medium-sized. The gene calls are TRBV7-9 and TRBJ2-5; 9 bases line up with TRBD1. The CDR3 covers 17 residues. Germline loops: CDR1 SEHNR, CDR2 FQNEAQ (reference sequence). The ends lost 2 bases at V and 1 base at J; junction bases unmatched: 8. CDR3 DNA sequence: TGTGCCAGCAGCTTAAAGGGACAGGGCATAGTCCAAGAGACCCAGTACTTC. Translated, it gives CASSLKGQGIVQETQYF.

This chain connects TRBV19 to TRBJ2-7; D possibly uses TRBD1 or TRBD2 (6 bases each). Germline CDR1 and CDR2: LNHDA and SQIVND (reference sequence). The V and J ends lost 7 bases and 2 bases respectively, with 18 bases between them. This CDR3 spans 15 amino acids. CDR3 in DNA: TGTGCCAGTACCGCGCAGGGGAGGCCTCCCTACGAGCAGTACTTC. Its protein is CASTAQGRPPYEQYF.

V gene TRBV2 combines with J gene TRBJ2-1; tentatively, D is TRBD2 (6 bases). The CDR3 length is 15 residues. The germline CDR1 and CDR2 sequences are SNHLY and FYNNEI. V lost 10 bases, J lost 2 bases, and 18 bases lay in between. The CDR3 DNA reads as TGTGCCACCCGGGAGCTGGATTTGGCCTACAATGAGCAGTTCTTC. Translating gives CATRELDLAYNEQFF.

The gene calls are TRBV27 and TRBJ2-5; D possibly corresponds to TRBD1 (6 bases). From germline, CDR1 is MNHEY and CDR2 SMNVEV (reference sequence). Trimming stripped 7 bases from V and 3 bases from J, with 15 bases between. The CDR3 totals 14 residues. This chain's CDR3 is CASTKQGPEETQYF. CDR3 coding DNA: TGTGCCAGCACCAAACAGGGTCCTGAAGAGACCCAGTACTTC.